This record concerns one TCR beta chain sequence. The germline CDR1 and CDR2 sequences are SGHTA and FQGNSA. The CDR3 length is 15 residues. Trimming left V 4 bases short and J 4 bases short, with 13 bases between. The data are from a study of blood T cell repertoires in COVID-19. The wider study: Acute-phase and convalescent COVID-19 samples originated in the United States, Italy and Spain. PBMCs, B-cell-depleted T cells, or T cells were the source of the cDNA or gDNA that made up the material.

In the source study's methods: Amplification from reference gene primers served as the basis for estimated nucleated cell counts. Here immunoSEQ multiplex PCR was the method, and the copy in TCRdb shows in-frame clones only, minus some. V, J and clone size derive from that table, while D and trimming were established from the DNA sequence. The table includes 250,000 or so clones, approximately 80% detected once. Material: peripheral blood. The TCR comes from a woman aged 18-30 years with acute or convalescent COVID-19. This sequence joins TRBV7-2 and TRBJ1-4, with D perhaps matching TRBD1 (6 bases). In DNA, the CDR3 is TGTGCCAGCAGCTCACAGGGTTATAGTAATGAAAAACTGTTTTTT. Protein product: CASSSQGYSNEKLFF. The full variable domain, with the rest looked up from reference TRBV7-2 and TRBJ1-4, is GAGVSQSPSNKVTEKGKDVELRCDPISGHTALYWYRQSLGQGLEFLIYFQGNSAPDKSGLPSDRFSAERTGGSVSTLTIQRTQQEDSAVYLCASSSQGYSNEKLFFGSGTQLSVL.